A selection of T cell receptor beta chains follows, all from one sample in a study of T cells after yellow fever vaccination. One entry per CDR3 protein results from TCRdb running MiXCR on the 5' RACE reads. The sample yields 55,000 to 70,000 distinct CDR3 sequences, over 6% seen once. This specimen was CD8+ T cells sorted from PBMCs, taken about 49 days after the first yellow fever vaccination. Receptors were obtained from a man younger than 35 who received the YFV17D yellow fever vaccine. Both conserved end residues are part of each CDR3. D genes are given only for firm matches. Clone size is shown for a subset of rows, as once, few, many or a class of expanded clone.

TRBJ2-1,TRBV29-1,many,-,TGCAGCGTTGAGGGGTCTCAGGTCTCCTACAATGAGCAGTTCTTC,CSVEGSQVSYNEQFF
TRBJ1-6,TRBV4-3,many,-,TGCGCCAGCAGCCAAGATCGGGGCAGCTCGAGTTCACCCCTCCACTTT,CASSQDRGSSSSPLHF
TRBJ2-7,TRBV7-2,few,-,TGTGCCAGCAGCATAGGGGGTTCCTACGAGCAGTACTTC,CASSIGGSYEQYF
TRBJ1-5,TRBV27,few,TRBD1,TGTGCCAGCAGCTCAACTACAGGGGACCCTAGCAATCAGCCCCAGCATTTT,CASSSTTGDPSNQPQHF
TRBJ2-2,TRBV5-1,many,TRBD2,TGCGCCAGCTGGGTCGGACTAGCGGCGAACACCGGGGAGCTGTTTTTT,CASWVGLAANTGELFF
TRBJ2-5,TRBV12-5,many,-,TGTGCTAGTGGACCCTATTCGGAAGAGACCCAGTACTTC,CASGPYSEETQYF
TRBJ2-7,TRBV5-5,-,-,TGTGCCAGCAGCCCCGGGCCCGGCCTTTACGAGCAGTACTTC,CASSPGPGLYEQYF
TRBJ2-7,TRBV4-2,many,TRBD2,TGTGCCAGCAGCCAAGCCGTAGCGGGGGGGCCCAACGAGCAGTACTTC,CASSQAVAGGPNEQYF
TRBJ2-3,TRBV7-8,many,TRBD2,TGTGCCAGCCATGGTGGTAGCGGGGATTTCGCAGATACGCAGTATTTT,CASHGGSGDFADTQYF
TRBJ2-3,TRBV9,many,-,TGTGCCAGCAGCGTATATTCTGGGGCAGATACGCAGTATTTT,CASSVYSGADTQYF
TRBJ2-1,TRBV6-6,many,-,TGTGCCAGCAGTTACCCGGGGTTTAATGAGCAGTTCTTC,CASSYPGFNEQFF
TRBJ2-7,TRBV30,many,-,TGTGCCTGGAGTAGGAACGAGCAGTACTTC,CAWSRNEQYF
TRBJ2-1,TRBV11-3,many,-,TGTGCCAGCAGCTCGGAACAGTACAATGAGCAGTTCTTC,CASSSEQYNEQFF
TRBJ1-2,TRBV27,many,TRBD1,TGTGCCAGCAGTTTATACGCCGGCGGGGACAGGGGTTATGGCTACACCTTC,CASSLYAGGDRGYGYTF
TRBJ2-3,TRBV7-9,many,-,TGTGCCAGCAGCTTTGTAAGGACGTCTAGCACAGATACGCAGTATTTT,CASSFVRTSSTDTQYF
TRBJ2-7,TRBV29-1,many,-,TGCAGCGTTGTGTGGGAACTCAAAGGCTACGAGCAGTACTTC,CSVVWELKGYEQYF
TRBJ1-6,TRBV12-3/TRBV12-4,many,-,TGTGCCAGCAGTAACCCACCCGCACCCCTCCACTTT,CASSNPPAPLHF
TRBJ2-1,TRBV12-3/TRBV12-4,few,-,TGTGCCAGCAGGCCCGTGAACTCCTACAATGAGCAGTTCTTC,CASRPVNSYNEQFF
TRBJ2-1,TRBV6-1,-,-,TGTGCCAGCAGGTGGTCGCTCTACAATGAGCAGTTCTTC,CASRWSLYNEQFF
TRBJ2-5,TRBV12-3/TRBV12-4,many,TRBD2,TGTGCCAGCAGTTTTTTGCTAGCGGGGAAAGAGACCCAGTACTTC,CASSFLLAGKETQYF
TRBJ2-2,TRBV4-3,many,-,TGCGCCAGCAGCCAAGATAGGAGCGAGAACACCGGGGAGCTGTTTTTT,CASSQDRSENTGELFF
TRBJ1-2,TRBV7-6,many,-,TGTGCCAGCAGCTTGGGTCGGGGGGAATATGGCTACACCTTC,CASSLGRGEYGYTF
TRBJ2-3,TRBV7-2,many,-,TGTGCCAGCACCACTTACGGGGCGAGCACAGATACGCAGTATTTT,CASTTYGASTDTQYF
TRBJ2-1,TRBV4-1,few,-,TGTGCCAGCAGCCCGGGGCTCCCCTACAATGAGCAGTTCTTC,CASSPGLPYNEQFF
TRBJ2-3,TRBV3-1,few,TRBD1,TGTGCCAGCAGCCGGCCTTCGGGACAGGGAGTAGATACGCAGTATTTT,CASSRPSGQGVDTQYF
TRBJ2-2,TRBV3-1,-,TRBD2,TGTGCCAGCAGTCCACTAGCGGGGAGAATGGCCGGGGAGCTGTTTTTT,CASSPLAGRMAGELFF
TRBJ1-2,TRBV11-2,many,TRBD1,TGTGCCAGCAGCTTGGGCGACAGGGGAGTCCGTTTTGGCTACACCTTC,CASSLGDRGVRFGYTF
TRBJ2-2,TRBV29-1,many,-,TGCAGCGTTGTCGTGAACACCGGGGAGCTGTTTTTT,CSVVVNTGELFF
TRBJ2-2,TRBV7-3,many,-,TGTGCCAGCAGCTTAAGAGCTCCGGGATATGATGATCCCGGGGAGCTGTTTTTT,CASSLRAPGYDDPGELFF
TRBJ2-2,TRBV10-3,few,-,TGTGCCATCAGTGAGTCAGGGGACCGCTCGAACACCGGGGAGCTGTTTTTT,CAISESGDRSNTGELFF